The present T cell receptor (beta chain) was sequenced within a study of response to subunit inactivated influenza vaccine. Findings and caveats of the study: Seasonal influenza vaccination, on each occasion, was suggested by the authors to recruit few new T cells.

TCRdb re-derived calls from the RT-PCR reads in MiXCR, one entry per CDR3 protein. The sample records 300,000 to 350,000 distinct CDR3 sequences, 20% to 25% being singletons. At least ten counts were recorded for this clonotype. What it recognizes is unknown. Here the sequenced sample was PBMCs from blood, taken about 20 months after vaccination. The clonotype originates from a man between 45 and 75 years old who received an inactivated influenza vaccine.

Here the CDR3 reads CSAKIGLAGVTQYF. CDR3 nucleotide sequence: TGCAGTGCTAAGATAGGACTAGCGGGAGTAACGCAGTATTTT. The V and J genes are TRBV20-1 and TRBJ2-3; 13 bases are a match to TRBD2. V trimming: 4 bases; J trimming: 9 bases; junction bases outside the gene matches: 7. Per germline, CDR1 DFQATT and CDR2 SNEGSKA (reference sequence). CDR3 size: 14 residues.